Following are 26 T cell receptor beta chains from one sample sequenced in a study of blood T cell repertoires in COVID-19. Assay: immunoSEQ multiplex PCR; the TCRdb copy retains only in-frame clones and omits some. The sample yields about 99,000 clones, roughly 82% seen once. Sequenced: peripheral blood. These receptor sequences come from a human donor in a cohort sampled during active COVID-19.

V and J are TRBV27 and TRBJ1-1, with a tentative D call TRBD1 (6 bases). The V end was cut by 2 bases, the J end by 4 bases, with 14 bases between. The germline V gene encodes CDR1 MNHEY and CDR2 SMNVEV (reference sequence). This CDR3 is built from 15 residues. CDR3 sequence: CASSLRPRGGTEAFF. The CDR3 DNA sequence: TGTGCCAGCAGTTTAAGGCCCAGGGGTGGCACTGAAGCTTTCTTT.

The chain has TRBV5-5 and TRBJ2-2; 8 nucleotides agree with TRBD1. CDR3 length equals 15 residues. J gave up 3 bases and V 0 bases, and 1 base lay outside the gene matches. The germline CDR1 and CDR2 sequences are SGHKS and YYEKEE (reference sequence). Here the CDR3 DNA reads TGTGCCAGCAGCTTGGGACAGGGGCACACCGGGGAGCTGTTTTTT. Translated: CASSLGQGHTGELFF.

The CDR3 coding sequence is TGTGCCAGCAGCTACGTGACAGGGTGGGTTCCCACTGAAGCTTTCTTT. Its protein product is CASSYVTGWVPTEAFF. V is TRBV6-5 and J is TRBJ1-1, with 7 bases fitting TRBD1. V was clipped by 6 bases and J by 4 bases; unmatched bases: 14. Per germline, CDR1 MNHEY and CDR2 SVGAGI. This CDR3 is built from 16 residues.

The rearrangement joins TRBV5-1 to TRBJ2-5; 10 positions agree with TRBD2. CDR1 and CDR2 from the germline V gene are SGHRS and YFSETQ. CDR3 length: 15 residues. J lost 5 bases, V lost 5 bases, and 9 bases had no gene match. The CDR3 here is CASRSGTSEGETQYF. CDR3 coding DNA: TGCGCCAGCAGAAGCGGGACTAGCGAAGGGGAGACCCAGTACTTC. Full variable domain (missing parts from reference TRBV5-1 and TRBJ2-5): KAGVTQTPRYLIKTRGQQVTLSCSPISGHRSVSWYQQTPGQGLQFLFEYFSETQRNKGNFPGRFSGRQFSNSRSEMNVSTLELGDSALYLCASRSGTSEGETQYFGPGTRLLVL.

The count of this clone is one. CDR3 coding DNA: TGTGCCAGCAGTCTAGGACAAGTAAACACCGGGGAGCTGTTTTTT. Translated, it gives CASSLGQVNTGELFF. The chain has TRBV27 and TRBJ2-2; D may be TRBD1 (5 bases). The germline V gene encodes CDR1 MNHEY and CDR2 SMNVEV (reference sequence). This CDR3 spans 15 amino acids. V dropped 5 bases and J dropped 2 bases, with 12 bases sitting between them.

This chain joins TRBV9 and TRBJ2-3, with TRBD1 as a possible D gene (6 bases). Germline V gene lookup returns CDR1 SGDLS and CDR2 YYNGEE. This CDR3 spans 16 amino acids. Trimming took 0 bases from V and 2 from J, leaving 13 bases between them. Here the CDR3 DNA reads TGTGCCAGCAGCGTAGCCCCAGGGGCACCCACAGATACGCAGTATTTT. Its protein product is CASSVAPGAPTDTQYF.

This clone turned up a few times. The CDR3 DNA sequence: TGTGCCAGCAGTTACTCGGGACAGGGTCGCAATCAGCCCCAGCATTTT. This sequence encodes CASSYSGQGRNQPQHF. The chain recombines TRBV6-2 or TRBV6-3 with TRBJ1-5; 9 positions agree with TRBD1. The ends lost 0 bases at V and 2 bases at J; junction bases unmatched: 2. Germline assignment: CDR1 MNHEY and CDR2 SVGEGT. This CDR3 has 16 residues.

The table lists this clone with a few counts. CDR3 region: CASSHRQMSYEQYF. CDR3 bases: TGTGCCAGCAGCCATAGACAGATGTCCTACGAGCAGTACTTC. The rearrangement uses TRBV7-9 and TRBJ2-7; possible D gene TRBD1, 5 bases. The CDR3 totals 14 residues. The V gene's germline CDR1 is SEHNR and CDR2 FQNEAQ (reference sequence). Trimming took 5 bases from V and 1 from J, leaving 12 bases between them.

This rearrangement joins TRBV2 to TRBJ2-7; 7 bases align to TRBD1. After removal of 4 bases from V and 3 bases from J, the junction contained 3 bases not matched to a gene. This CDR3 comprises 13 residues. Germline V gene sequence: CDR1 SNHLY, CDR2 FYNNEI. The CDR3 sequence: CASSGQGVYEQYF. The CDR3, as DNA: TGTGCCAGCAGTGGGCAGGGGGTCTACGAGCAGTACTTC.

The J gene is TRBJ2-7, the V gene TRBV9; TRBD2 aligns across 8 bases. Germline V CDR1 and CDR2: SGDLS, YYNGEE. The V and J ends lost 3 bases and 6 bases, in that order; junction bases with no gene match: 8. CDR3 length: 14 residues. The CDR3 DNA sequence: TGTGCCAGCAGCGAACTAGCGGTGGGGGGCGAGCAGTACTTC. Residues: CASSELAVGGEQYF.

The chain links TRBV18 to TRBJ2-7; 8 nucleotides line up with TRBD1. The J segment lost 3 bases and the V segment lost 1 base, leaving 5 bases of the junction unmatched. Germline V gene lookup returns CDR1 KGHSH and CDR2 LQKENI. The CDR3 extends over 15 amino acids. Here the CDR3 reads CASSPRQGADYEQYF. In DNA form, the CDR3 reads TGTGCCAGCTCACCACGCCAGGGGGCGGACTACGAGCAGTACTTC.

The table lists this clone with a count of one. The chain has TRBV6-5 and TRBJ1-3; possibly TRBD1 for D (5 bases). The V gene lost 9 bases and the J gene lost 1 base, with 16 bases spanning the gap. The CDR3 is made up of 15 amino acids. Looked up from germline, CDR1 is MNHEY and CDR2 is SVGAGI. The CDR3 DNA is TGTGCCAGTGAGACGGGGGGATCGTCTGGAAACACCATATATTTT. This sequence encodes CASETGGSSGNTIYF.

This clone was observed a single time. The chain joins TRBV7-8 to TRBJ1-2, with D hard to call. CDR3 length equals 19 residues. The germline V gene has CDR1 SGHVS and CDR2 FQNEAQ. V was pared by 1 base and J by 0 bases, with 21 bases between. CDR3 nucleotide sequence: TGTGCCAGCAGCTTAGTCACTCTGTCAGGAACCTGGGCTAACTATGGCTACACCTTC. This gives the protein CASSLVTLSGTWANYGYTF.

The chain couples TRBV5-1 to TRBJ2-2; D remains ambiguous. Germline V CDR1 and CDR2: SGHRS, YFSETQ. This CDR3 is built from 13 residues. Trimming pared 1 base from V and 2 bases from J, leaving 3 bases between. This chain's CDR3 is CASSLTNTGELFF. DNA for the CDR3: TGCGCCAGCAGCTTGACTAACACCGGGGAGCTGTTTTTT.

The genes are TRBV7-2 and TRBJ1-4; D unclear. Trimming left V 5 bases short and J 2 bases short, with 12 bases between. The germline V gene encodes CDR1 SGHTA and CDR2 FQGNSA. This CDR3 is 15 amino acids long. CDR3 sequence (DNA): TGTGCCAGCAGCCCCAGGAGGGTCACTAATGAAAAACTGTTTTTT. Protein: CASSPRRVTNEKLFF.

This chain uses TRBV27 with TRBJ1-1; the D gene is possibly TRBD1 (6 bases). The CDR3 is 13 amino acids. Trimming removed 2 bases from V and 8 bases from J, with 12 bases in between. The germline V gene has CDR1 MNHEY and CDR2 SMNVEV (reference sequence). CDR3 residues: CASSLVIQGEAFF. The CDR3 bases are TGTGCCAGCAGTTTAGTTATTCAGGGGGAAGCTTTCTTT.

The gene calls are TRBV15 and TRBJ1-1; D unclear. The length of the CDR3 is 13 residues. Germline V lookup: CDR1 LNHNV, CDR2 YYDKDF (reference sequence). Trimming took 3 bases from V and 5 from J, leaving 10 bases between them. The CDR3 nucleotides read TGTGCCACCAGCAGTGTGCGGGGAACTGAAGCTTTCTTT. This codes for CATSSVRGTEAFF.

This chain joins TRBV7-8 and TRBJ1-2, with D uncertain. The CDR3 is 12 residues long. The germline V gene encodes CDR1 SGHVS and CDR2 FQNEAQ. The V end lost 6 bases, the J end lost 3 bases, and 8 bases lay between the germline ends. The CDR3 is CASSLQDYGYTF. The CDR3 DNA follows: TGTGCCAGCAGTTTGCAGGACTATGGCTACACCTTC.

The chain employs TRBV12-3 or TRBV12-4 and TRBJ1-2; D is undetermined. The V end was cut by 5 bases, the J end by 12 bases, with 16 bases between. This CDR3 is 12 amino acids long. The CDR3: CASSLTAGGNTF. Written as DNA, the CDR3 is TGTGCCAGCAGTCTAACAGCAGGTGGAAACACCTTC.

The genes are TRBV5-6 and TRBJ2-3; 13 bases map to TRBD2. The V gene's germline CDR1 is SGHDT and CDR2 YYEEEE. V lost 4 bases, J lost 9 bases, and 8 bases stayed unmatched. The CDR3 length is 15 residues. CDR3 nucleotide sequence: TGTGCCAGCAGCACCAGGACTAGCGGGGGCGTCACGCAGTATTTT. This gives the protein CASSTRTSGGVTQYF. Filled out from reference TRBV5-6 and TRBJ2-3, the complete variable domain reads DAGVTQSPTHLIKTRGQQVTLRCSPKSGHDTVSWYQQALGQGPQFIFQYYEEEERQRGNFPDRFSGHQFPNYSSELNVNALLLGDSALYLCASSTRTSGGVTQYFGPGTRLTVL.

V and J are TRBV18 and TRBJ1-1; D uncertain. V was trimmed by 6 bases and J by 4 bases, leaving 18 bases between them. CDR1 and CDR2 from the germline V gene are KGHSH and LQKENI. The CDR3 is made up of 15 amino acids. This CDR3 is CASSYPAQLRTEAFF. The CDR3 DNA sequence: TGTGCCAGCTCCTACCCAGCGCAGCTACGCACTGAAGCTTTCTTT.

The chain uses TRBV19 and TRBJ2-1, with 10 bases that match TRBD1. J was trimmed by 7 bases and V by 6 bases; bases with no gene match: 6. The CDR3 extends over 14 amino acids. The germline V gene has CDR1 LNHDA and CDR2 SQIVND (reference sequence). CDR3 sequence reads: CASSQGQGNNEQFF. CDR3 sequence (DNA): TGTGCCAGTAGCCAGGGACAGGGGAATAATGAGCAGTTCTTC.

The chain is built from TRBV6-1 and TRBJ2-3; TRBD2 matches 13 bases. The trim removed 4 bases at V and 4 bases at J, leaving 11 bases unmatched. The CDR3 is 18 amino acids. CDR1 MNHNS and CDR2 SASEGT come from the germline V gene. CDR3 DNA sequence: TGTGCCAGCAGTGCCCGACTAGCGGGGGGCCCCTGGGCAGATACGCAGTATTTT. This codes for CASSARLAGGPWADTQYF.

The V call is TRBV13, the J call TRBJ2-7, with TRBD2 as a possible D gene (5 bases). CDR1 PRHDT and CDR2 FYEKMQ come from the germline V gene (reference sequence). CDR3 length: 13 amino acids. V was shortened by 0 bases and J by 3 bases, with 6 bases between the two germline ends. CDR3 region: CASSLGLDYEQYF. Here the CDR3 DNA reads TGTGCCAGCAGCTTAGGACTAGACTACGAGCAGTACTTC.

The gene calls are TRBV9 and TRBJ1-2, with D unresolved. Germline loops: CDR1 SGDLS, CDR2 YYNGEE. V lost 4 bases, J lost 1 base, and 8 bases lay in between. This CDR3 has 13 amino acids. The CDR3 region has the DNA TGTGCCAGCAGCCCTTCCGGTAACTATGGCTACACCTTC. It yields the protein CASSPSGNYGYTF.

This clone was seen just once. The V gene is TRBV7-2, the J gene TRBJ2-3; TRBD2 agrees at 9 bases. This CDR3 is built from 19 residues. Germline V gene sequence: CDR1 SGHTA, CDR2 FQGNSA. Trimming took 5 bases from V and 1 from J; bases not matched to a gene: 16. The CDR3 reads CASSPVGSGGPSRTDTQYF. In nucleotides, the CDR3 is TGTGCCAGCAGCCCCGTGGGTAGCGGGGGCCCATCGCGCACAGATACGCAGTATTTT.